The 29 T cell receptor beta chains in this list originate from one sample, sequenced in a study of blood T cell repertoires in COVID-19 (dated by TCRdb to about 2020). The library was obtained by the immunoSEQ multiplex PCR assay. What TCRdb holds here is the immuneACCESS table cut down to in-frame rearrangements. Part of the clones is not present; checked against another copy, under half of the missing clones reflect an unresolved V gene, and the others are unexplained. The table for this sample lists about 370,000 clones; approximately 90% of them were counted only once. The top ten hold about 0.83% of the sample. Material: PBMCs or T cells enriched from blood (not recorded which). The receptors originated from a woman aged 35 to 49 who had been exposed to COVID-19.

The chain is built from TRBV3-1 (or the pseudogene TRBV3-2) and TRBJ2-5, with 7 bases matching TRBD2. Losses at the gene ends were 4 bases for V and 9 bases for J; bases not matched to a gene: 2. Germline loops: CDR1 LGHDT, CDR2 YNNKEL (reference sequence). This CDR3 has 11 residues. DNA of the CDR3: TGTGCCAGCAGCCTCCGGGGGGCCCAGTACTTC. This encodes CASSLRGAQYF.

The rearrangement links TRBV11-2 to TRBJ2-2, with unresolved D. Per the germline V gene, CDR1 is SGHAT and CDR2 is FQNNGV. Between the trimmed V and J ends, which lost 0 bases and 7 bases, there was a span of 12 bases. The CDR3 covers 15 residues. In DNA form, the CDR3 reads TGTGCCAGCAGCTTAGATCGAAGTACGGGCGGGGAGCTGTTTTTT. Translated: CASSLDRSTGGELFF.

This rearrangement joins TRBV21-1 to TRBJ1-2. TRBV21-1 is designated a pseudogene. The CDR3 sequence is 14 residues long. As DNA, the CDR3 is TGTGCCAGCAGCCTCAAGGGAGGGAACTATGGCTACACCTTC. This gives the protein CASSLKGGNYGYTF.

V gene TRBV30 combines with J gene TRBJ1-1; the D is unclear. Germline V gene lookup returns CDR1 GTSNPN and CDR2 SVGIG (reference sequence). CDR3 size: 13 residues. The germline V and J ends were trimmed by 1 base and 0 bases, with 6 bases remaining between them. This chain's CDR3 is CAWSGLLNTEAFF. The CDR3 DNA reads as TGTGCCTGGAGTGGACTTTTGAACACTGAAGCTTTCTTT.

The chain joins TRBV5-6 to TRBJ1-4, with D possibly being TRBD1 (5 bases). The germline V and J ends were trimmed by 0 bases and 2 bases, with 14 bases remaining between them. The CDR3 has 17 residues. The germline V gene has CDR1 SGHDT and CDR2 YYEEEE. This CDR3 is CASSLGQGPGTNEKLFF. CDR3 coding DNA: TGTGCCAGCAGCTTGGGGCAGGGCCCTGGCACTAATGAAAAACTGTTTTTT.

The V call is TRBV18, the J call TRBJ2-7, with 12 bases lining up with TRBD2. This CDR3 has 18 residues. Germline CDR1 reads KGHSH; CDR2 reads LQKENI. V shed 2 bases, J shed 4 bases, and the junction held 12 bases outside the gene matches. CDR3: CASSPIPGLAGTEYEQYF. The CDR3 DNA reads TGTGCCAGCTCACCAATTCCCGGACTAGCGGGAACCGAGTACGAGCAGTACTTC. Full variable domain (rest looked up from reference TRBV18 and TRBJ2-7): NAGVMQNPRHLVRRRGQEARLRCSPMKGHSHVYWYRQLPEEGLKFMVYLQKENIIDESGMPKERFSAEFPKEGPSILRIQQVVRGDSAAYFCASSPIPGLAGTEYEQYFGPGTRLTVT.

The chain combines TRBV3-1 (or the pseudogene TRBV3-2) with TRBJ1-5, with unresolved D. The V end lost 3 bases, the J end lost 4 bases, and 13 bases lay between the germline ends. CDR1 LGHDT and CDR2 YNNKEL come from the germline V gene (reference sequence). This CDR3 has 15 residues. The CDR3 is CASSQSVAGNQPQHF. Here the CDR3 DNA reads TGTGCCAGCAGCCAGTCGGTTGCCGGGAATCAGCCCCAGCATTTT.

The chain links TRBV20-1 to TRBJ1-1, with unresolved D. The ends were cut back, 2 bases at V and 11 bases at J, with 12 bases in the middle. From germline, CDR1 is DFQATT and CDR2 SNEGSKA (reference sequence). This CDR3 comprises 11 residues. The CDR3 sequence is CSARRTSGAFF. In DNA, the CDR3 is TGCAGTGCTAGACGAACAAGTGGTGCTTTCTTT.

The chain joins TRBV7-9 to TRBJ1-1, with D perhaps TRBD1 (6 bases). Trimming left V 5 bases short and J 1 base short, with 17 bases between. This CDR3 has 16 residues. Looked up from germline, CDR1 is SEHNR and CDR2 is FQNEAQ (reference sequence). This CDR3 is CASSTLRTVRNTEAFF. Written as DNA, the CDR3 is TGTGCCAGCAGCACCCTACGGACAGTGCGGAACACTGAAGCTTTCTTT.

J is TRBJ2-1 and V is TRBV9; the D is unclear. This CDR3 region has 13 residues. Per germline, CDR1 SGDLS and CDR2 YYNGEE. The germline V and J ends were trimmed by 3 bases and 4 bases, with 8 bases remaining between them. The CDR3 DNA sequence: TGTGCCAGCAGCGAGAGCGTTTACAATGAGCAGTTCTTC. Its protein product is CASSESVYNEQFF.

The J gene is TRBJ2-7, the V gene TRBV5-4, with D unresolved. Trimming stripped 2 bases from V and 2 bases from J, with 11 bases between. This CDR3 comprises 14 residues. Germline values: CDR1 SGHNT, CDR2 YYREEE (reference sequence). The CDR3 reads CASSFRDTTYEQYF. The CDR3 nucleotides are TGTGCCAGCAGCTTTCGAGACACAACCTACGAGCAGTACTTC. Together with reference TRBV5-4 and TRBJ2-7, the CDR3 gives the full variable domain: ETGVTQSPTHLIKTRGQQVTLRCSSQSGHNTVSWYQQALGQGPQFIFQYYREEENGRGNFPPRFSGLQFPNYSSELNVNALELDDSALYLCASSFRDTTYEQYFGPGTRLTVT.

The V gene is TRBV6-5, the J gene TRBJ1-2, with D possibly TRBD1 on 6 matching bases. Per the germline V gene, CDR1 is MNHEY and CDR2 is SVGAGI. V was pared by 6 bases and J by 6 bases, with 11 bases between. This CDR3 spans 12 amino acids. CDR3 in amino acids: CASRGARDGYTF. The CDR3 DNA follows: TGTGCCAGCAGGGGGGCTAGGGATGGCTACACCTTC.

The J gene is TRBJ2-7, the V gene TRBV7-6, with 7 bases lining up with TRBD1. J lost 1 base, V lost 3 bases, and 15 bases had no gene match. Germline values: CDR1 SGHVS, CDR2 FNYEAQ. This CDR3 has 18 residues. CDR3 sequence reads: CASSLRAPASGQSYEQYF. The CDR3 coding sequence is TGTGCCAGCAGCTTGAGGGCCCCAGCATCGGGACAGTCCTACGAGCAGTACTTC.

The chain uses TRBV27 and TRBJ1-1, with a weak D call TRBD1 (6 bases). The germline CDR1 and CDR2 sequences are MNHEY and SMNVEV (reference sequence). Trimming removed 7 bases from V and 2 bases from J, with 17 bases in between. CDR3 length: 15 amino acids. The CDR3 region has the DNA TGTGCCAGCACCCTTTTCGGGGGGGCTAACACTGAAGCTTTCTTT. This gives the protein CASTLFGGANTEAFF.

This clone is a singleton in its sample. This rearrangement joins TRBV7-8 to TRBJ2-2; D is perhaps TRBD2 (6 bases). V was clipped by 7 bases and J by 5 bases, with 14 bases between them. The CDR3 spans 14 residues. Germline CDR1 reads SGHVS; CDR2 reads FQNEAQ. DNA for the CDR3: TGTGCCAGCACCCGAGGGCGGGGTACCGGGGAGCTGTTTTTT. Its protein product is CASTRGRGTGELFF.

The V call is TRBV5-1, the J call TRBJ2-3; D possibly corresponds to TRBD2 (5 bases). CDR3 length: 14 residues. With 0 bases removed from V and 4 bases from J, the gap between germline ends came to 9 bases. Germline-derived CDR1 and CDR2 are SGHRS and YFSETQ. This CDR3 reads CASSLERQADTQYF. CDR3 in DNA: TGCGCCAGCAGCTTGGAGCGGCAGGCAGATACGCAGTATTTT. The variable domain in full, completed from reference TRBV5-1 and TRBJ2-3, reads KAGVTQTPRYLIKTRGQQVTLSCSPISGHRSVSWYQQTPGQGLQFLFEYFSETQRNKGNFPGRFSGRQFSNSRSEMNVSTLELGDSALYLCASSLERQADTQYFGPGTRLTVL.

This rearrangement joins TRBV2 to TRBJ1-2, with 9 positions matching TRBD1. Germline V gives CDR1 SNHLY, CDR2 FYNNEI. Unmatched junction bases numbered 9, after V lost 6 bases and J lost 4 bases. The CDR3 is made up of 15 amino acids. CDR3 bases: TGTGCCAGCAGCCCCCGGGACAGGGAATTCTATGGCTACACCTTC. The encoded protein is CASSPRDREFYGYTF. Variable domain in full (rest from reference TRBV2 and TRBJ1-2): EPEVTQTPSHQVTQMGQEVILRCVPISNHLYFYWYRQILGQKVEFLVSFYNNEISEKSEIFDDQFSVERPDGSNFTLKIRSTKLEDSAMYFCASSPRDREFYGYTFGSGTRLTVV.

The V call is TRBV25-1, the J call TRBJ1-1, with D uncertain. Trimming took 4 bases from V and 3 from J, leaving 9 bases between them. The CDR3 consists of 13 residues. Germline assignment: CDR1 MGHDK and CDR2 SYGVNS. The CDR3 region has the DNA TGTGCCAGCAGTGGCGTGGGCTACACTGAAGCTTTCTTT. Translation: CASSGVGYTEAFF.

V is TRBV9 and J is TRBJ2-1; D uncertain. The V gene's germline CDR1 is SGDLS and CDR2 YYNGEE. V was clipped by 0 bases and J by 8 bases, with 15 bases between them. The CDR3 covers 15 residues. The CDR3 loop reads CASSVAKVSADEQFF. The CDR3 nucleotides read TGTGCCAGCAGCGTAGCTAAGGTCAGCGCCGATGAGCAGTTCTTC.

This chain uses TRBV6-6 with TRBJ1-2; D ambiguous. There are 15 residues in the CDR3. The germline CDR1 and CDR2 sequences are MNHNY and SVGAGI (reference sequence). The V gene lost 2 bases and the J gene lost 0 bases, with 10 bases spanning the gap. CDR3 bases: TGTGCCAGCAGTTACCCGACACAAACTAACTATGGCTACACCTTC. Encoded protein: CASSYPTQTNYGYTF.

The chain employs TRBV30 and TRBJ1-2; possibly TRBD1 for D (6 bases). The V end was cut by 0 bases, the J end by 6 bases, with 14 bases between. This CDR3 region has 14 residues. Germline lookup yields CDR1 GTSNPN and CDR2 SVGIG (reference sequence). CDR3 protein: CAWSVREGVNGYTF. The DNA of the CDR3 is TGTGCCTGGAGTGTACGGGAGGGGGTTAATGGCTACACCTTC.

The rearrangement joins TRBV3-1 (or the pseudogene TRBV3-2) to TRBJ2-7, with D maybe TRBD2 (6 bases). Trimming took off 4 bases at V and 5 bases at J, with 21 bases between the two ends. The CDR3 covers 16 residues. In germline, CDR1 is LGHDT, CDR2 YNNKEL (reference sequence). The CDR3 spells CASSPPTGGSHDEQYF. For the CDR3, the DNA is TGTGCCAGCAGCCCCCCCACTGGGGGGAGTCACGACGAGCAGTACTTC.

V and J are TRBV12-2 and TRBJ2-1; the table's D gene call, TRBD2, was not cross checked with the DNA. TRBV12-2 constitutes a pseudogene. This CDR3 region has 17 residues. DNA of the CDR3: TGTGCAAGTCGCCGGCCGGAGGGAGCCTTCTCCTACAATGAGCAGTTCTTC. Its protein is CASRRPEGAFSYNEQFF.

This chain connects TRBV19 to TRBJ2-1; a weak D match, TRBD1 (5 bases). The V gene lost 3 bases and the J gene lost 3 bases, with 15 bases spanning the gap. Germline V gene sequence: CDR1 LNHDA, CDR2 SQIVND (reference sequence). The CDR3 length is 16 residues. The CDR3: CASSIETPGYYNEQFF. As DNA, the CDR3 is TGTGCCAGTAGTATTGAGACACCAGGGTACTACAATGAGCAGTTCTTC.

This clone appeared once. The rearrangement uses TRBV7-9 and TRBJ2-7, with TRBD1 matching 9 bases. The V gene end was trimmed by 5 bases and the J gene end by 2 bases; junction bases not matched to a gene: 1. The CDR3 loop spans 13 amino acids. Germline V gene lookup returns CDR1 SEHNR and CDR2 FQNEAQ (reference sequence). The CDR3 DNA follows: TGTGCCAGCAGCGGACAGGGGACCTACGAGCAGTACTTC. Its protein is CASSGQGTYEQYF.

Worth noting for this clone: One junction end does not reproduce the germline sequence, and a read error may be involved. The chain carries TRBV7-9 and TRBJ1-6; 8 bases line up with TRBD1. The germline V gene encodes CDR1 SEHNR and CDR2 FQNEAQ (reference sequence). CDR3 length equals 16 residues. The CDR3 reads CASSPQGAAWNSPLHF. DNA for the CDR3: TGTGCCAGCAGTCCTCAGGGGGCGGCTTGGAATTCGCCCCTCCACTTT.

The V gene is TRBV2, the J gene TRBJ1-5; a possible D gene is TRBD1 (5 bases). From germline, CDR1 is SNHLY and CDR2 FYNNEI. Trimming stripped 5 bases from V and 7 bases from J, with 12 bases between. CDR3 length equals 13 residues. The DNA of the CDR3 is TGTGCCAGCAGTAGCAGGGTGGACCAGCCCCAGCATTTT. It is translated as CASSSRVDQPQHF. The full variable domain, completed using reference TRBV2 and TRBJ1-5, is EPEVTQTPSHQVTQMGQEVILRCVPISNHLYFYWYRQILGQKVEFLVSFYNNEISEKSEIFDDQFSVERPDGSNFTLKIRSTKLEDSAMYFCASSSRVDQPQHFGDGTRLSIL.

This clone appeared a single time. The rearrangement links TRBV6-5 to TRBJ2-2; D is uncertain. Germline CDR1 reads MNHEY; CDR2 reads SVGAGI. V dropped 5 bases and J dropped 0 bases, with 4 bases sitting between them. CDR3 size: 13 residues. The CDR3 spells CASSLANTGELFF. For the CDR3, the DNA is TGTGCCAGCAGTCTAGCGAACACCGGGGAGCTGTTTTTT.

The rearrangement joins TRBV6-5 to TRBJ2-2; TRBD1 aligns across 8 bases. The J segment lost 6 bases and the V segment lost 6 bases, leaving 6 bases of the junction unmatched. This CDR3 region has 14 residues. CDR1 and CDR2 (germline): MNHEY, SVGAGI. The CDR3 loop reads CASRGQVVAGELFF. CDR3 DNA: TGTGCCAGCAGGGGACAGGTGGTTGCCGGGGAGCTGTTTTTT.